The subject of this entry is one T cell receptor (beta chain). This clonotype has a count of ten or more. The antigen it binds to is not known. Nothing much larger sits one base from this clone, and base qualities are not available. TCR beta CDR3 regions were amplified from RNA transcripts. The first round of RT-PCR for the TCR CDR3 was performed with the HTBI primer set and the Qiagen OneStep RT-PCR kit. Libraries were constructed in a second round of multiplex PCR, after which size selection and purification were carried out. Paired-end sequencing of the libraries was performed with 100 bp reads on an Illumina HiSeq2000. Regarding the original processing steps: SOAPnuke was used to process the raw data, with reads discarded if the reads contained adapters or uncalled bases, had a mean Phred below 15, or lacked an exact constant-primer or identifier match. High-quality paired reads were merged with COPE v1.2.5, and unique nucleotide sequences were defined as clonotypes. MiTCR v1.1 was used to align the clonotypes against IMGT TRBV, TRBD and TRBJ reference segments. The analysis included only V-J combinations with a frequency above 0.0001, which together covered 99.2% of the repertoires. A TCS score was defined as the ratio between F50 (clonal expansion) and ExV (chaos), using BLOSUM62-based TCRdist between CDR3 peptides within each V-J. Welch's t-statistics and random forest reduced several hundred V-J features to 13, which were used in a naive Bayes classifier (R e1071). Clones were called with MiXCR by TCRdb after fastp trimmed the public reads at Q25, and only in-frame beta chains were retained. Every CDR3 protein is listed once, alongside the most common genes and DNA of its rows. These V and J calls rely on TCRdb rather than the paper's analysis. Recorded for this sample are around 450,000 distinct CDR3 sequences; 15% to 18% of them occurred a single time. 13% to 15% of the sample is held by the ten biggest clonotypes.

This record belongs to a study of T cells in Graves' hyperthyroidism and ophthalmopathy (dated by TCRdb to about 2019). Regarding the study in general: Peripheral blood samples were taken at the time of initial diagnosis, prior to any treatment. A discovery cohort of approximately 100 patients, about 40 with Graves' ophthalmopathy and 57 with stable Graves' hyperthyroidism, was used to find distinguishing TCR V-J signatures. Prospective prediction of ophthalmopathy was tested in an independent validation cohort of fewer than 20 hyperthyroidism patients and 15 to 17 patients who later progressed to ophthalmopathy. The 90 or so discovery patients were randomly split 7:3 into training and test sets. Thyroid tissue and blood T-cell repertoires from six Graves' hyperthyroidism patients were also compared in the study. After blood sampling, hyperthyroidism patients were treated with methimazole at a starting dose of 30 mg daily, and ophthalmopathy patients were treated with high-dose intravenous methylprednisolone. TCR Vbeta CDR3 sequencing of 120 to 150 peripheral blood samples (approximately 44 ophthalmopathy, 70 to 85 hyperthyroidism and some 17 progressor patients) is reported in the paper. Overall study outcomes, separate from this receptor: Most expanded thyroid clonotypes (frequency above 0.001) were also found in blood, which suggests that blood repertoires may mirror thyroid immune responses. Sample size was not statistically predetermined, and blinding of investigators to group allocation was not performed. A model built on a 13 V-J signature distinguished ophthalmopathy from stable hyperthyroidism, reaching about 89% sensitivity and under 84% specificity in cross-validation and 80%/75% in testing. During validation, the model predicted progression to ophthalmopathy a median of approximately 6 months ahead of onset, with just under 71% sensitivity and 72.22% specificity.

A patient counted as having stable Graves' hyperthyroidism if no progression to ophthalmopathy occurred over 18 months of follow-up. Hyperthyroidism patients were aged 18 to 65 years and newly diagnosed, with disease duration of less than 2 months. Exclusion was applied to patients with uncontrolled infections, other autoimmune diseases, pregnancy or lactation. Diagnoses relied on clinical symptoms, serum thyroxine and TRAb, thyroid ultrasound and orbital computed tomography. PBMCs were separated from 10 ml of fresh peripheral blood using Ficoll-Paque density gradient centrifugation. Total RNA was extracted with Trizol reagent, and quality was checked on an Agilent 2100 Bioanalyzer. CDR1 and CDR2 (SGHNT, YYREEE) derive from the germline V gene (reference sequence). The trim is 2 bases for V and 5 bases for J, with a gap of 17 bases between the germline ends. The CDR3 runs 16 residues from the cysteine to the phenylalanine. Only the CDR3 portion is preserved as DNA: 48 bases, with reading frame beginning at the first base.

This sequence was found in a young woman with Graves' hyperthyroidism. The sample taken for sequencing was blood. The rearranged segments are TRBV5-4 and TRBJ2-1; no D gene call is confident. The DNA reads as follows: TGTGCCAGCAGCTTACTTCGGGTTGGACGGAACAATGAGCAGTTCTTC. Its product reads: CASSLLRVGRNNEQFF.